The 21 T cell receptor beta chains given below trace back to one sample, sequenced in a study of CD8 T cells in ankylosing spondylitis. TCRdb recomputed calls from the 5' RACE reads with MiXCR, one row per CDR3 protein. The data hold some 220,000 distinct CDR3 sequences, with approximately 8% observed a single time. Sequencing input: blood, either unsorted or a sorted T cell fraction (not recorded which). The receptor set was obtained from a female donor with ankylosing spondylitis or in good health (not recorded which).

This clonotype occurred many times. This chain connects TRBV29-1 to TRBJ1-1; 10 bases are a match to TRBD1. The germline CDR1 and CDR2 sequences are SQVTM and ANQGSEA. This CDR3 contains 15 residues. The ends lost 4 bases at V and 5 bases at J; junction bases unmatched: 10. The CDR3 DNA is TGCAGCGTTGGGACAGGGGGGGTACTCGTGACTGAAGCTTTCTTT. Protein product: CSVGTGGVLVTEAFF.

This clonotype showed up many times. This chain connects TRBV12-3 or TRBV12-4 to TRBJ1-2; D is uncertain. The V gene lost 7 bases and the J gene lost 5 bases, with 17 bases spanning the gap. This CDR3 comprises 14 residues. CDR3 sequence: CASTPLGGLYGYTF. CDR3 DNA sequence: TGTGCCAGCACCCCCCTAGGAGGGCTGTATGGCTACACCTTC.

This clonotype came up many times. The chain recombines TRBV20-1 with TRBJ2-1; TRBD2 agrees at 8 bases. Trimming removed 3 bases from V and 9 bases from J; junction bases left unmatched: 7. The germline V gene has CDR1 DFQATT and CDR2 SNEGSKA (reference sequence). CDR3 length equals 13 residues. CDR3 sequence (DNA): TGCAGTGCTAGCGGGAGGGGAGAAGGTGAGCAGTTCTTC. Encoded protein: CSASGRGEGEQFF.

This clonotype was detected a few times. The chain is built from TRBV29-1 and TRBJ2-1; D remains unclear. This CDR3 has 13 residues. V was trimmed by 4 bases and J by 0 bases, leaving 7 bases between them. Germline V CDR1 and CDR2: SQVTM, ANQGSEA. The CDR3 here is CSVARTSYNEQFF. DNA for the CDR3: TGCAGCGTTGCCCGGACCTCCTACAATGAGCAGTTCTTC.

About this clonotype: A read error may explain this, as a much larger clone is one base away. This rearrangement joins TRBV5-5 to TRBJ2-4; D is uncertain. This CDR3 has 14 residues. Germline CDR1 reads SGHKS; CDR2 reads YYEKEE (reference sequence). The CDR3 protein is CTSSSRTGGNIQYF. As DNA, the CDR3 is TGTACCAGCAGCTCCAGGACGGGTGGAAACATTCAGTACTTC.

Ten or more counts support this clonotype. The rearrangement links TRBV12-3 or TRBV12-4 to TRBJ1-1; 7 nucleotides align to TRBD1. Trimming removed 3 bases from V and 6 bases from J; junction bases left unmatched: 4. The CDR3 sequence is 13 residues long. The CDR3 here is CASSFRQGAEAFF. In DNA, the CDR3 is TGTGCCAGCAGTTTTCGACAGGGTGCTGAAGCTTTCTTT.

The genes are TRBV5-1 and TRBJ1-1, with D possibly being TRBD1 (5 bases). Looked up from germline, CDR1 is SGHRS and CDR2 is YFSETQ. This CDR3 is built from 13 residues. V was shortened by 7 bases and J by 5 bases, with 15 bases between the two germline ends. The CDR3, as DNA: TGCGCCAGCCGGGAGGGGATTACAACTGAAGCTTTCTTT. It encodes CASREGITTEAFF.

This clonotype was detected ten times or more. The CDR3 nucleotides read TGCAGCGTTGACTCCGGGACAGGGGGAGACACCTTC. Its protein is CSVDSGTGGDTF. V is TRBV29-1 and J is TRBJ1-2, with 11 bases lining up with TRBD1. Germline values: CDR1 SQVTM, CDR2 ANQGSEA. This CDR3 has 12 residues. Unmatched junction bases numbered 6, after V lost 3 bases and J lost 12 bases.

In its sample, this clonotype was seen a few times. This chain joins TRBV29-1 and TRBJ1-1; TRBD1 matches 10 bases. Unmatched junction bases numbered 5, after V lost 4 bases and J lost 0 bases. The CDR3 is 15 residues long. Germline CDR1 is SQVTM and CDR2 is ANQGSEA. The CDR3 region is CSVGDRGRLNTEAFF. The CDR3 nucleotides are TGCAGCGTTGGGGACAGGGGCCGATTGAACACTGAAGCTTTCTTT.

This clonotype was recorded many times. The genes are TRBV6-1 and TRBJ2-7, with a weak D call TRBD2 (7 bases). The germline gives CDR1 MNHNS, CDR2 SASEGT. The CDR3 loop spans 14 amino acids. Trimming removed 5 bases from V and 3 bases from J, with 14 bases in between. CDR3 amino acids: CASSIYRDYYEQYF. CDR3 bases: TGTGCCAGCAGTATTTACAGGGACTACTACGAGCAGTACTTC.

This clonotype has a handful of counts. The chain carries TRBV30 and TRBJ2-1, with TRBD2 matching 10 bases. The germline V gene encodes CDR1 GTSNPN and CDR2 SVGIG (reference sequence). V lost 0 bases to trimming and J lost 4 bases; unmatched junction nucleotides: 3. The CDR3 sequence is 15 residues long. Here the CDR3 DNA reads TGTGCCTGGAGTGTCAGGACTAGCGGTTACAATGAGCAGTTCTTC. Translating it yields CAWSVRTSGYNEQFF. Drawing the rest from reference TRBV30 and TRBJ2-1, the complete variable domain is SQTIHQWPATLVQPVGSPLSLECTVEGTSNPNLYWYRQAAGRGLQLLFYSVGIGQISSEVPQNLSASRPQDRQFILSSKKLLLSDSGFYLCAWSVRTSGYNEQFFGPGTRLTVL.

This clonotype has a count of ten or more. This chain connects TRBV5-1 to TRBJ1-6; D not resolved. The V gene lost 3 bases and the J gene lost 0 bases, with 10 bases spanning the gap. This CDR3 spans 16 amino acids. Germline lookup yields CDR1 SGHRS and CDR2 YFSETQ. CDR3 DNA: TGCGCCAGCAGCTCGGCGTATAGCTCCTATAATTCACCCCTCCACTTT. Its translation: CASSSAYSSYNSPLHF. Full variable domain (remainder filled in from reference TRBV5-1 and TRBJ1-6): KAGVTQTPRYLIKTRGQQVTLSCSPISGHRSVSWYQQTPGQGLQFLFEYFSETQRNKGNFPGRFSGRQFSNSRSEMNVSTLELGDSALYLCASSSAYSSYNSPLHFGNGTRLTVT.

This clonotype has a count of ten or more. This chain links TRBV12-3 or TRBV12-4 with TRBJ2-2; 10 nucleotides line up with TRBD1. The CDR3 covers 16 residues. The J segment lost 6 bases and the V segment lost 4 bases, leaving 8 bases of the junction unmatched. The DNA of the CDR3 is TGTGCCAGCAGTTACACCGGGACAGGGGTCTCCGGGGAGCTGTTTTTT. This codes for CASSYTGTGVSGELFF.

This clonotype was picked up a small number of times. V and J are TRBV29-1 and TRBJ2-7; possibly TRBD2 for D (6 bases). Germline CDR1 is SQVTM and CDR2 is ANQGSEA. Trimming stripped 4 bases from V and 0 bases from J, with 16 bases between. CDR3 length: 15 amino acids. The CDR3 protein is CSVGHAGRLSYEQYF. The CDR3 nucleotides read TGCAGCGTTGGCCACGCGGGAAGACTCTCCTACGAGCAGTACTTC.

A note on this clonotype: A much larger clone sits a single nucleotide away, making a read error possible. The rearrangement uses TRBV9 and TRBJ2-1; TRBD2 matches at 14 bases. The germline V gene encodes CDR1 SGDLS and CDR2 YYNGEE. The ends lost 3 bases at V and 8 bases at J; junction bases unmatched: 7. This CDR3 comprises 16 residues. CDR3 DNA: TGTGCCAGCAGCGGGTATGGGACTAGCGGGAGTGATGAGCAGTTCTTC. Amino acids: CASSGYGTSGSDEQFF.

This clonotype showed up many times. The rearrangement joins TRBV10-3 to TRBJ2-2; D might be TRBD2 (6 bases). Germline V gene sequence: CDR1 ENHRY, CDR2 SYGVKD. The CDR3 is 17 amino acids. Between the trimmed V and J ends, which lost 10 bases and 0 bases, there was a span of 21 bases. CDR3 DNA sequence: TGTGCCACCATCCGGCAGGCGGGGTTCGCGAACACCGGGGAGCTGTTTTTT. Its translation is CATIRQAGFANTGELFF.

The chain carries TRBV7-2 and TRBJ2-7; the D gene is possibly TRBD2 (6 bases). This CDR3 is built from 15 residues. The V gene's germline CDR1 is SGHTA and CDR2 FQGNSA. V lost 4 bases, J lost 6 bases, and 19 bases lay in between. This chain's CDR3 is CASSSPRDSPLEQYF. The CDR3 coding sequence is TGTGCCAGCAGCTCCCCCCGGGACTCGCCCCTCGAGCAGTACTTC.

A note on this clonotype: Given a much more abundant clone one base away, this may be a read error. CDR3 bases: TGTGCCAGCTGTGCGAGGGATTCCGGGGAATATTATAGCAATCAGCCCCAGCATTTT. Its protein product is CASCARDSGEYYSNQPQHF. This rearrangement joins TRBV12-3 or TRBV12-4 to TRBJ1-5; D remains unclear. This CDR3 contains 19 residues. V shed 8 bases and J shed 0 bases, with 26 bases lying between them.

The chain employs TRBV5-1 and TRBJ2-5; D remains unclear. Trimming stripped 4 bases from V and 3 bases from J, with 22 bases between. This CDR3 spans 17 amino acids. Germline CDR1 reads SGHRS; CDR2 reads YFSETQ. The CDR3 DNA sequence: TGCGCCAGCAGCATAGGATGGGGTCGTGGAATTAAAGAGACCCAGTACTTC. This translates into CASSIGWGRGIKETQYF.

This clonotype was observed many times. This chain connects TRBV28 to TRBJ2-7, with D unclear. Trimming shortened V by 6 bases and J by 6 bases, and 21 bases separated the two germline ends. This CDR3 spans 15 amino acids. Germline V gives CDR1 MDHEN, CDR2 SYDVKM. CDR3 DNA sequence: TGTGCCAGCAGCTCCAGTGGGTCTAGGGCTAGCGAGCAGTACTTC. It encodes CASSSSGSRASEQYF.

This clonotype was recorded many times. The chain recombines TRBV12-3 or TRBV12-4 with TRBJ2-7; no reliable D call. The CDR3 extends over 12 amino acids. Trimming removed 3 bases from V and 2 bases from J, with 5 bases in between. Here the CDR3 reads CASSFRTYEQYF. The CDR3 DNA is TGTGCCAGCAGTTTTAGGACCTACGAGCAGTACTTC.